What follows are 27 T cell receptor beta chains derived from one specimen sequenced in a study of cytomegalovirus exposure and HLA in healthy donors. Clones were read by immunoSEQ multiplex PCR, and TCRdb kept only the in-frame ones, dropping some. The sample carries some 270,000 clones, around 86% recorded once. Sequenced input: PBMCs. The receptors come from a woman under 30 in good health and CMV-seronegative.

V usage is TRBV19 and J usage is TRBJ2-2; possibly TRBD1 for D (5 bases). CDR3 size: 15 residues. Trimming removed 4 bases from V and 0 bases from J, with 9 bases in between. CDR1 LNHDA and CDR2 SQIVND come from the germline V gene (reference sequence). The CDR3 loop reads CASSRGRANTGELFF. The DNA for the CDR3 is TGTGCCAGTAGTAGGGGCCGCGCGAACACCGGGGAGCTGTTTTTT.

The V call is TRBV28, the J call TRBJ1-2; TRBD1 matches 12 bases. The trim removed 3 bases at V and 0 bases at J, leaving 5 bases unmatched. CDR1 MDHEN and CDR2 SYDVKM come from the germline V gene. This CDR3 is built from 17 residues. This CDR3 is CASSLLGTGGPNYGYTF. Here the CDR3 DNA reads TGTGCCAGCAGTTTGTTGGGGACAGGGGGCCCTAACTATGGCTACACCTTC.

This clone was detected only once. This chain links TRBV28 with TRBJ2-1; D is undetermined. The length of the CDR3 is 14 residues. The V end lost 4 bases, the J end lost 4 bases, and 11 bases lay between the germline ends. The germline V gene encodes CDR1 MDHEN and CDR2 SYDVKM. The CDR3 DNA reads TGTGCCAGCAGTTGTAAACTGTTGTACAATGAGCAGTTCTTC. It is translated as CASSCKLLYNEQFF.

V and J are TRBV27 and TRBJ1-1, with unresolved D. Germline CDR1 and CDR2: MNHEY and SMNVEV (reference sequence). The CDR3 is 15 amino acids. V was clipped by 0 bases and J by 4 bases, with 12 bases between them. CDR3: CASSLSKSTSTEAFF. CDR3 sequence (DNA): TGTGCCAGCAGTTTATCGAAGAGCACGAGCACTGAAGCTTTCTTT.

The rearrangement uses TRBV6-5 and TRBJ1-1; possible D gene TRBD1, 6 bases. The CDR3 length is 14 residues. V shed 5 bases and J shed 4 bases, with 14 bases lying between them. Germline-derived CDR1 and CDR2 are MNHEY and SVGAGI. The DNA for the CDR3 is TGTGCCAGCAGTCCCACAGGGTCTCGCACTGAAGCTTTCTTT. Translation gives CASSPTGSRTEAFF.

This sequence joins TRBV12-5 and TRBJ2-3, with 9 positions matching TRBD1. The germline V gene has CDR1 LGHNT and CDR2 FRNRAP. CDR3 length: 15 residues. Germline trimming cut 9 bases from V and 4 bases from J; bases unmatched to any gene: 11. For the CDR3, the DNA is TGTGCTAGATTGACCGGGGACAGGGTGGCAGATACGCAGTATTTT. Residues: CARLTGDRVADTQYF.

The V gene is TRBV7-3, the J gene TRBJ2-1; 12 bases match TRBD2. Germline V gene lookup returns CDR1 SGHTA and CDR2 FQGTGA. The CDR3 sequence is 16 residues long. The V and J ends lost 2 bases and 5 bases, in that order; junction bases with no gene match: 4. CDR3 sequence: CASSLAGLAGNNEQFF. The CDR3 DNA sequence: TGTGCCAGCAGCTTAGCCGGACTAGCGGGAAACAATGAGCAGTTCTTC.

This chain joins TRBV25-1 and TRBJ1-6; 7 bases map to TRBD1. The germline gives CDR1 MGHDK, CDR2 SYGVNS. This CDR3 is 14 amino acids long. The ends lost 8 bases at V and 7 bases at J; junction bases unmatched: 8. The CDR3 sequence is CASGPGTANSPLHF. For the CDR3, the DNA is TGTGCCAGCGGTCCCGGGACAGCCAATTCACCCCTCCACTTT. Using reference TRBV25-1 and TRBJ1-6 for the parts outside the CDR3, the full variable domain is EADIYQTPRYLVIGTGKKITLECSQTMGHDKMYWYQQDPGMELHLIHYSYGVNSTEKGDLSSESTVSRIRTEHFPLTLESARPSHTSQYLCASGPGTANSPLHFGNGTRLTVT.

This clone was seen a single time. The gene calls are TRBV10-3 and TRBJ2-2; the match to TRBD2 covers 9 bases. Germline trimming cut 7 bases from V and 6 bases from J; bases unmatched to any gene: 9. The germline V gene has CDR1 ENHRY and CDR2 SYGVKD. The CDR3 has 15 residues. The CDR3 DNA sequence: TGTGCCATCACCGGAGCGGGGGGCCTGCCCGGGGAGCTGTTTTTT. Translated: CAITGAGGLPGELFF.

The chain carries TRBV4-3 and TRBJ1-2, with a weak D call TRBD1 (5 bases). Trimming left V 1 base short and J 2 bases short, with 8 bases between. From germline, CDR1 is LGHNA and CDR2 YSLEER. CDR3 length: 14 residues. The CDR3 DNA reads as TGCGCCAGCAGCCAAGGACAGACCAACTATGGCTACACCTTC. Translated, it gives CASSQGQTNYGYTF.

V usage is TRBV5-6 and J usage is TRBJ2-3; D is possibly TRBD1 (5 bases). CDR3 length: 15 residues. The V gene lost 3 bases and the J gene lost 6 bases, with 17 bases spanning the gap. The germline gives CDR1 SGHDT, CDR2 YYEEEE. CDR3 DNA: TGTGCCAGCAGCTCAGGGATCTTAGGCGCGGATACGCAGTATTTT. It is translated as CASSSGILGADTQYF.

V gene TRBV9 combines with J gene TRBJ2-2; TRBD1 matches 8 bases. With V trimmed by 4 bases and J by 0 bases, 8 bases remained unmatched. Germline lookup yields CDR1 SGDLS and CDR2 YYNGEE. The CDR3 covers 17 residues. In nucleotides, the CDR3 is TGTGCCAGCAGCCCCGGACAGGGACGGGCGAACACCGGGGAGCTGTTTTTT. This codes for CASSPGQGRANTGELFF.

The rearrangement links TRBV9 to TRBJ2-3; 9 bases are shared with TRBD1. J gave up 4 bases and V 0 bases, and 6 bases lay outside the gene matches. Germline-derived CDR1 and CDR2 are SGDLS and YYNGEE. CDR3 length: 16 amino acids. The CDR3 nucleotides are TGTGCCAGCAGCGTAGGTACCGGGACAGGGTCAGATACGCAGTATTTT. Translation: CASSVGTGTGSDTQYF.

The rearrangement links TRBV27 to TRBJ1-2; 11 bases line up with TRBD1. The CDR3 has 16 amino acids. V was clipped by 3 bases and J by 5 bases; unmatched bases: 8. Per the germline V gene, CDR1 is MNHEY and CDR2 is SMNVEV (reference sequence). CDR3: CASSLGQGGRQYGYTF. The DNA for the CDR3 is TGTGCCAGCAGTTTGGGACAGGGGGGTAGGCAGTATGGCTACACCTTC.

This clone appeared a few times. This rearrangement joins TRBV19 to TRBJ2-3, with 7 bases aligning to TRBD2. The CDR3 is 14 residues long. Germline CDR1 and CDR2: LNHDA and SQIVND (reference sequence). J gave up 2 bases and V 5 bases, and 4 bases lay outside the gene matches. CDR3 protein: CASSPAGITDTQYF. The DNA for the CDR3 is TGTGCCAGTAGTCCAGCGGGAATCACAGATACGCAGTATTTT.

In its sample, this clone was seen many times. The CDR3 sequence is CAWTVAGGQNEQFF. The CDR3 DNA sequence: TGTGCCTGGACAGTAGCGGGAGGGCAAAATGAGCAGTTCTTC. This chain links TRBV30 with TRBJ2-1; 11 nucleotides match TRBD2. Unmatched junction bases numbered 6, after V lost 4 bases and J lost 7 bases. CDR1 and CDR2 from the germline V gene are GTSNPN and SVGIG (reference sequence). This CDR3 comprises 14 residues.

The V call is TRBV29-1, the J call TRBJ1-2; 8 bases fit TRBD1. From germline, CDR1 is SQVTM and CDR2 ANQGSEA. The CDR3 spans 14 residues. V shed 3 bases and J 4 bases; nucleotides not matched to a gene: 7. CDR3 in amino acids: CSVEKDRVGYGYTF. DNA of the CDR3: TGCAGCGTTGAGAAGGACAGGGTCGGCTATGGCTACACCTTC.

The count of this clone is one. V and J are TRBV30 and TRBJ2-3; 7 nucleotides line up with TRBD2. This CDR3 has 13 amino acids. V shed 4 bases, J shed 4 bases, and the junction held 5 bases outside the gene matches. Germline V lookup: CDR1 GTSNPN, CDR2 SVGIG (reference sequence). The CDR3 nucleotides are TGTGCCTGGAACGGCGGGAGCGCAGATACGCAGTATTTT. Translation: CAWNGGSADTQYF.

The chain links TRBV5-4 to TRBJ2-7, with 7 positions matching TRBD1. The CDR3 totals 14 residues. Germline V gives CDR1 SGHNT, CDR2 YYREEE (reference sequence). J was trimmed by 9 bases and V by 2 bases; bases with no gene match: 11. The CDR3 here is CASSFGTDLRGQYF. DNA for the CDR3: TGTGCCAGCAGCTTCGGGACAGACCTACGAGGGCAGTACTTC.

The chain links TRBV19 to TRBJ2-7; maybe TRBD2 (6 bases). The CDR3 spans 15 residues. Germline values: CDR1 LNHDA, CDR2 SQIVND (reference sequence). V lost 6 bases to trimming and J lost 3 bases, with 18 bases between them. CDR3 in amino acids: CASRQGTSPYYEQYF. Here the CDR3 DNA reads TGTGCCAGTAGGCAAGGGACTTCCCCCTACTACGAGCAGTACTTC.

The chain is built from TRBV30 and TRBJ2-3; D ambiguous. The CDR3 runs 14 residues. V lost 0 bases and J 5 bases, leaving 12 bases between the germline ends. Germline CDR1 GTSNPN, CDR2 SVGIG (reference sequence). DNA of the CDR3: TGTGCCTGGAGTGTAGCGCTACATGGAGATACGCAGTATTTT. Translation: CAWSVALHGDTQYF.

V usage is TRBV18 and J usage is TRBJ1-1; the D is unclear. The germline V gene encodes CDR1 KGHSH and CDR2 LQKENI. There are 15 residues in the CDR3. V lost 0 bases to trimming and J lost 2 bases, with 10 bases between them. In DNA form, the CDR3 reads TGTGCCAGCTCACCACCGGTCGGGTATAACACTGAAGCTTTCTTT. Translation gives CASSPPVGYNTEAFF.

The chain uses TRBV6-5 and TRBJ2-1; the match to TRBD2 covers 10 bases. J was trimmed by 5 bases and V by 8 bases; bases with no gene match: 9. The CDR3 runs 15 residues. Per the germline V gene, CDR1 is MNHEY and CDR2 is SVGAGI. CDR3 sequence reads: CASVAIAGGHNEQFF. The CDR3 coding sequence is TGTGCCAGCGTCGCCATAGCGGGGGGTCACAATGAGCAGTTCTTC.

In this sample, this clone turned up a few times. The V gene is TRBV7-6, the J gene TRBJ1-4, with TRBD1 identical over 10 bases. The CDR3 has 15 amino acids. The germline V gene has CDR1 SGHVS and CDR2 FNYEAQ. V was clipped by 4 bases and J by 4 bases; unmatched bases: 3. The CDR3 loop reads CASSSGQGDNEKLFF. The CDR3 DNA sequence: TGTGCCAGCAGCTCTGGACAGGGGGATAATGAAAAACTGTTTTTT.

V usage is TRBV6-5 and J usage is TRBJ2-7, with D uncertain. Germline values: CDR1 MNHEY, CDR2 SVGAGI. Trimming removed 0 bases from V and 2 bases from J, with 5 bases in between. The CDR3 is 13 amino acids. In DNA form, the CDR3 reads TGTGCCAGCAGTTACTCGTCAGCCTACGAGCAGTACTTC. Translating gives CASSYSSAYEQYF.

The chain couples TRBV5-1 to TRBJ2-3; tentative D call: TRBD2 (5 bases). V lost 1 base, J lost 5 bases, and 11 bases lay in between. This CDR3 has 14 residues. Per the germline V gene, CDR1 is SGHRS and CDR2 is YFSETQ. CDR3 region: CASSLRVEGDTQYF. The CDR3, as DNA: TGCGCCAGCAGCTTGAGGGTCGAGGGAGATACGCAGTATTTT.

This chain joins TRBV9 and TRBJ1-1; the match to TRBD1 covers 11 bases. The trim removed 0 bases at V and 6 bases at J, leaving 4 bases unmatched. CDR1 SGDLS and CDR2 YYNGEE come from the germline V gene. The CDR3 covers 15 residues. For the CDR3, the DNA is TGTGCCAGCAGCGTAGTTCGGGGACAGGGGGCTGAAGCTTTCTTT. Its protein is CASSVVRGQGAEAFF.